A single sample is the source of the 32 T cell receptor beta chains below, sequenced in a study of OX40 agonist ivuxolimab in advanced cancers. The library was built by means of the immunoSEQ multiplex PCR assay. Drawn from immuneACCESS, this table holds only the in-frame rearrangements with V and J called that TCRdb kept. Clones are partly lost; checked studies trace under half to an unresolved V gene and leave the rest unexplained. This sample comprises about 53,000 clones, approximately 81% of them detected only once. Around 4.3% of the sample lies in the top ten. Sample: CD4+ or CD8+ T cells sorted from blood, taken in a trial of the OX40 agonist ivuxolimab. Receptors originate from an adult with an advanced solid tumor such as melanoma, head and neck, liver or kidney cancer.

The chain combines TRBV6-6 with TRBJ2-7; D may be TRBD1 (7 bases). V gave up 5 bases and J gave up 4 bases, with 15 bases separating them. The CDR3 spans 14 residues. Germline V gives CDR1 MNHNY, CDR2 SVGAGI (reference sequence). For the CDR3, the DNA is TGTGCCAGCAGTGGGGGGACAGCTGCATACGAGCAGTACTTC. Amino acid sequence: CASSGGTAAYEQYF.

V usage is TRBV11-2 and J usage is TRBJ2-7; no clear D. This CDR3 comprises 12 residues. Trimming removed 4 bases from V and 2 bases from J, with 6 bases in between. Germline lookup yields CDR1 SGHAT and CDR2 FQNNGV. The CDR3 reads CASSYSAYEQYF. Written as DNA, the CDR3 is TGTGCCAGCAGCTACTCCGCCTACGAGCAGTACTTC.

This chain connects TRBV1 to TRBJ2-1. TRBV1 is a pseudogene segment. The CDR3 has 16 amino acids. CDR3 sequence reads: CTSSQDLGYSYNEQFF. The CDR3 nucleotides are TGCACCAGCAGCCAAGATCTTGGATACTCCTACAATGAGCAGTTCTTC.

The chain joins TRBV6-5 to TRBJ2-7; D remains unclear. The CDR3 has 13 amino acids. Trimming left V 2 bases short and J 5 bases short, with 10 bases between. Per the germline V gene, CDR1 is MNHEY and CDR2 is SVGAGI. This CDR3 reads CASSYEWGHEQYF. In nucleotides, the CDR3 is TGTGCCAGCAGTTACGAATGGGGTCACGAGCAGTACTTC.

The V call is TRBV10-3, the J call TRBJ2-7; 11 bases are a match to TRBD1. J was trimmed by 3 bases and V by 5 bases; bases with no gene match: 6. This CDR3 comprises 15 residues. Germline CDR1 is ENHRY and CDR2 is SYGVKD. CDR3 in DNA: TGTGCCATCAGTACAGCAGGGACAGGGGGCTACGAGCAGTACTTC. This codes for CAISTAGTGGYEQYF.

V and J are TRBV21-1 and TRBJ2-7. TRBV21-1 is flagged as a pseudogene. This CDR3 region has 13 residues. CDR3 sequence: CASSPRKGYEQYF. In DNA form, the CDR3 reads TGTGCCAGCAGCCCCCGGAAAGGATACGAGCAGTACTTC.

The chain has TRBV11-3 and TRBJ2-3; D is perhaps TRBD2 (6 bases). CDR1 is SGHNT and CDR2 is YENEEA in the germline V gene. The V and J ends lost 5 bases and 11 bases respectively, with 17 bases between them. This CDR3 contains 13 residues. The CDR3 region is CASSPVWGLVQYF. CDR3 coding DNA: TGTGCCAGCAGCCCAGTGTGGGGACTGGTGCAGTATTTT.

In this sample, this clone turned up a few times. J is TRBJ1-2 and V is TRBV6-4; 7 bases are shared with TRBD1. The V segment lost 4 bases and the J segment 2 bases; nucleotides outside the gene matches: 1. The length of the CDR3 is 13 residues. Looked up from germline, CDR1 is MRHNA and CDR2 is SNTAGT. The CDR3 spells CASSAQGNYGYTF. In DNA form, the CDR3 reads TGTGCCAGCAGTGCACAGGGGAACTATGGCTACACCTTC.

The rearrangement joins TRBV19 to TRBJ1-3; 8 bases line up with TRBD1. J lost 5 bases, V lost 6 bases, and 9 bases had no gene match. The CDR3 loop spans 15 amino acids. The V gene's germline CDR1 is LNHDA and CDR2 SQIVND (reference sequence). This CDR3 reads CASSQGTGERNTIYF. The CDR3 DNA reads TGTGCCAGTAGCCAGGGGACAGGAGAACGAAACACCATATATTTT.

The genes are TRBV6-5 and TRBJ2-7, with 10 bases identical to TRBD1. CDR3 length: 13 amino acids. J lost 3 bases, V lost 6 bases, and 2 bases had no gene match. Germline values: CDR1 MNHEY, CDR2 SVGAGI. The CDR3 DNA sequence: TGTGCCAGCAGCCGGGACAGGGGCTACGAGCAGTACTTC. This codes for CASSRDRGYEQYF.

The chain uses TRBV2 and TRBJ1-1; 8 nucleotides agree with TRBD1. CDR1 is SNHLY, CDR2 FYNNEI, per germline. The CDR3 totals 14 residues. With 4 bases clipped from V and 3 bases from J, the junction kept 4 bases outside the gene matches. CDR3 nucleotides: TGTGCCAGCAGTGGGACAGGGTTTTACACTGAAGCTTTCTTT. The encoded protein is CASSGTGFYTEAFF.

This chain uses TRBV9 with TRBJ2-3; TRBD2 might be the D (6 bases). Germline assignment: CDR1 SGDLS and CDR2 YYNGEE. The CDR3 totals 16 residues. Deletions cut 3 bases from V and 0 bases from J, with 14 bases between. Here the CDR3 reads CASSGGLRGSTDTQYF. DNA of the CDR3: TGTGCCAGCAGCGGAGGGTTGCGGGGCAGCACAGATACGCAGTATTTT.

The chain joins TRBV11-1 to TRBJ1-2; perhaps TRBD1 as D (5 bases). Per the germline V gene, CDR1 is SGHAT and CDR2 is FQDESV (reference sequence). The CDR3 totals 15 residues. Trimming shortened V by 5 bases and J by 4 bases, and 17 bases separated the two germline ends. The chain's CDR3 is CASSRGTADLYGYTF. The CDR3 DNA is TGTGCCAGCAGCCGCGGGACGGCCGACCTCTATGGCTACACCTTC.

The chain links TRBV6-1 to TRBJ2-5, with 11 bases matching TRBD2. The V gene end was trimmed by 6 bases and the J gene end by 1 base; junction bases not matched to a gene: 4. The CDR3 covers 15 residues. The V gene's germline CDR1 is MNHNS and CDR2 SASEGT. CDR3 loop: CASRVAGGIQETQYF. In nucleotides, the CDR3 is TGTGCCAGCAGGGTAGCGGGAGGGATCCAAGAGACCCAGTACTTC.

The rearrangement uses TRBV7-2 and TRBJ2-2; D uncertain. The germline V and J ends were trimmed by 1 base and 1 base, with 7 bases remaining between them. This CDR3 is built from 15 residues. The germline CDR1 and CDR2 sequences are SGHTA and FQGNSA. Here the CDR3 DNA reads TGTGCCAGCAGCTTAGTTCAATTGAACACCGGGGAGCTGTTTTTT. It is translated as CASSLVQLNTGELFF.

The CDR3 loop is CASSINSGETQYF. The CDR3 DNA sequence: TGTGCCAGTAGTATTAATAGCGGGGAGACCCAGTACTTC. This sequence joins TRBV19 and TRBJ2-5, with 7 positions matching TRBD2. Trimming took 3 bases from V and 5 from J; bases not matched to a gene: 3. The CDR3 extends over 13 amino acids. CDR1 and CDR2 (germline): LNHDA, SQIVND (reference sequence).

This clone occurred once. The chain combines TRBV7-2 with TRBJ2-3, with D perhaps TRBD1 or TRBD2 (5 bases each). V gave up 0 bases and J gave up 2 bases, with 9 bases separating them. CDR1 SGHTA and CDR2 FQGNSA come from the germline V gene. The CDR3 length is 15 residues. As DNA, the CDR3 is TGTGCCAGCAGCTTAGCGGGACCCCCCACAGATACGCAGTATTTT. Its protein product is CASSLAGPPTDTQYF.

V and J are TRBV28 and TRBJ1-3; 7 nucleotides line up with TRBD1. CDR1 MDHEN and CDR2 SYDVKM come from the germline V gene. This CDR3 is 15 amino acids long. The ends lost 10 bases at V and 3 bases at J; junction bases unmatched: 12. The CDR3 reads CATTPRGRGGNTIYF. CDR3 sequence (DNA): TGTGCCACTACACCTAGGGGGCGCGGTGGAAACACCATATATTTT.

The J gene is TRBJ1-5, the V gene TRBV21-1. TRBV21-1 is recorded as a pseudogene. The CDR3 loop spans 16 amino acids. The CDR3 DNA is TGTGCCAGCAGCAAAGGGGGTGGTGGCTTTTTCGGGCCCCAGCATTTT. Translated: CASSKGGGGFFGPQHF.

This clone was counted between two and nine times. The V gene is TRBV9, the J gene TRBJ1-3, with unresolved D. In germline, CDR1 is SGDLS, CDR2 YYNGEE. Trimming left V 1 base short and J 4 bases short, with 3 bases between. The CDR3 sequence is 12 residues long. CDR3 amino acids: CASSVQGNTIYF. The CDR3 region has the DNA TGTGCCAGCAGCGTACAGGGAAACACCATATATTTT.

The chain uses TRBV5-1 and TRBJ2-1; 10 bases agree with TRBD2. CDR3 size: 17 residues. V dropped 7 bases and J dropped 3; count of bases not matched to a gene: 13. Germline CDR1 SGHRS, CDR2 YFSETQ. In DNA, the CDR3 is TGCGCCAGCTCTACCGGACTAGCGGTATCCCTCTACAATGAGCAGTTCTTC. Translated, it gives CASSTGLAVSLYNEQFF.

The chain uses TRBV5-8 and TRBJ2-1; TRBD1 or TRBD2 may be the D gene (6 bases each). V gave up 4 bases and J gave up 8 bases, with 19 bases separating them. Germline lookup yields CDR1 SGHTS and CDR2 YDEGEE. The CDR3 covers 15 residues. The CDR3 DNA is TGTGCCAGCAGCGGGACGACGGGGGCGCGGGATGAGCAGTTCTTC. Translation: CASSGTTGARDEQFF.

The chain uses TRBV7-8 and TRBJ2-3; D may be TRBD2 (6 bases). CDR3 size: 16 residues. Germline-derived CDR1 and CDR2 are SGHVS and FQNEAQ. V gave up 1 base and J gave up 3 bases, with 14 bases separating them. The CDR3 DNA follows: TGTGCCAGCAGCTTAGAGGGAGGCGGGAAGACAGATACGCAGTATTTT. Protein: CASSLEGGGKTDTQYF.

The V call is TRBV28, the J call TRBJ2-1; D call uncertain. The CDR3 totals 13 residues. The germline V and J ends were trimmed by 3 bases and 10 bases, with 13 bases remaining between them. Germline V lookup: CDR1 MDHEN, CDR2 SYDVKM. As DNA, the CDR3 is TGTGCCAGCAGTTTGCCGCAGGAAGGCGAGCAGTTCTTC. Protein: CASSLPQEGEQFF.

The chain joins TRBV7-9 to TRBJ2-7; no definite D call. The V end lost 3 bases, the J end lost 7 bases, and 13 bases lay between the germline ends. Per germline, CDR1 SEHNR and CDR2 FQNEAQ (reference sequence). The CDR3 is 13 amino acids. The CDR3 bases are TGTGCCAGCAGCTTGGTGACTGGCGATGAGCAGTACTTC. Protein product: CASSLVTGDEQYF.

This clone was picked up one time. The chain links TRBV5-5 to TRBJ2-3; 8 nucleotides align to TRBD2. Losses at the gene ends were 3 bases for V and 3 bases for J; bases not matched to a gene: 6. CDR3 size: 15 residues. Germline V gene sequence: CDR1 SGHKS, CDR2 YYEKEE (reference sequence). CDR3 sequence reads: CASSSMGGRTDTQYF. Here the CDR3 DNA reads TGTGCCAGCAGCTCCATGGGCGGGAGGACAGATACGCAGTATTTT.

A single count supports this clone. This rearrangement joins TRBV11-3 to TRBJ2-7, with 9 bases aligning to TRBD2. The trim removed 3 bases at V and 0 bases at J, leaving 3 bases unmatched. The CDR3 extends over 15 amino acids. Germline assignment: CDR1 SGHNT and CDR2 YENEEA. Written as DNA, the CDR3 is TGTGCCAGCAGCTTTAGCGGGAGTTCCTCCTACGAGCAGTACTTC. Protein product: CASSFSGSSSYEQYF.

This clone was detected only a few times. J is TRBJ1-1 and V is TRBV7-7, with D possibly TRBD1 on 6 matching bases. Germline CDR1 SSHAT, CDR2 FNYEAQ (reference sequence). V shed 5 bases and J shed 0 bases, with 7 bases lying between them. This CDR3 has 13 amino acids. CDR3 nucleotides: TGTGCCAGCAGCACAGGGTTGAACACTGAAGCTTTCTTT. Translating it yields CASSTGLNTEAFF.

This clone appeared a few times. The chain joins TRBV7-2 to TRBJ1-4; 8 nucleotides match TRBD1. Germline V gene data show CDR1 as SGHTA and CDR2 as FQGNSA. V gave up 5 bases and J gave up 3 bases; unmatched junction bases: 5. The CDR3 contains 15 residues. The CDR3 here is CASSQGTGANEKLFF. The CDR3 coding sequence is TGTGCCAGCAGCCAGGGGACAGGAGCTAATGAAAAACTGTTTTTT.

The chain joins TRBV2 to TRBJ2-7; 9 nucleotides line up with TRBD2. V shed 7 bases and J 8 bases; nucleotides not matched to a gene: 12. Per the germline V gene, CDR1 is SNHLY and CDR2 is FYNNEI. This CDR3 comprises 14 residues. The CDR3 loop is CASIQREARFQQYF. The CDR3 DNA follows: TGTGCCAGCATCCAGCGGGAGGCCCGGTTTCAGCAGTACTTC.

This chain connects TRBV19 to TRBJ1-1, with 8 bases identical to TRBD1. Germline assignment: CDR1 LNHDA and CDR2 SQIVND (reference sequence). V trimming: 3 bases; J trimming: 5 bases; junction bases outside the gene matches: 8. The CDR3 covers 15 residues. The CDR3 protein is CASSMPGTGNTEAFF. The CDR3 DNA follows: TGTGCCAGTAGTATGCCAGGGACAGGTAATACTGAAGCTTTCTTT.

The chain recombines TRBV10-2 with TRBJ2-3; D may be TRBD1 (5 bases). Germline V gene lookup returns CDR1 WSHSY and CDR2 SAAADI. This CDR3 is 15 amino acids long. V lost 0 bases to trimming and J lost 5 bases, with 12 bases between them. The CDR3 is CASSESRQPQDTQYF. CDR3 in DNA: TGCGCCAGCAGTGAGTCGAGACAGCCGCAAGATACGCAGTATTTT.